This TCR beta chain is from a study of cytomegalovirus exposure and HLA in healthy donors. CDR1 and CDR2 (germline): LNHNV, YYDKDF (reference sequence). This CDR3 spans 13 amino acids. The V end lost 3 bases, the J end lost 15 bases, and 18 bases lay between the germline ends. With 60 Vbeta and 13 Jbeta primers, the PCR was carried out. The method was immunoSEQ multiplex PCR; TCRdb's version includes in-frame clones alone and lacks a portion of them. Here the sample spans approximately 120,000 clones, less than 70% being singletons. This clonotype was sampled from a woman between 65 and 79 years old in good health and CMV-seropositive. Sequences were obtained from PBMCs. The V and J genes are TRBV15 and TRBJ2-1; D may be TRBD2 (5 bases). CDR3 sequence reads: CATSRAGAGVLFF. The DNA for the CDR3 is TGTGCCACCAGCAGGGCCGGAGCCGGGGTATTGTTCTTC.